This entry lists 4 T cell receptor beta chains sequenced from one sample in a study of PD-L1 blockade in urothelial cancer. This sample's time point: pretreatment peripheral blood. Measured with immunoSEQ multiplex PCR; TCRdb has only the in-frame clones, and not every one. The sample includes more than 55,000 clones, roughly 79% of them seen just once. The source was PBMCs, collected around atezolizumab (anti-PD-L1) treatment. Receptor source: a man aged 65 to 85 with urothelial cancer.

This clone was detected once. The chain is built from TRBV5-8 and TRBJ1-3, with TRBD1 identical over 10 bases. Trimming at V came to 0 bases and at J to 3 bases, leaving 3 bases not matched to a gene. The CDR3 spans 16 residues. The germline CDR1 and CDR2 sequences are SGHTS and YDEGEE. CDR3 sequence reads: CASSLEDRGDGNTIYF. In DNA, the CDR3 is TGTGCCAGCAGCTTGGAGGACAGGGGGGATGGAAACACCATATATTTT.

This chain joins TRBV19 and TRBJ2-7, with D hard to call. CDR1 and CDR2 from the germline V gene are LNHDA and SQIVND (reference sequence). This CDR3 is built from 15 residues. V gave up 8 bases and J gave up 2 bases, with 19 bases separating them. CDR3 nucleotides: TGTGCCAGTTCTCATATCTATAACGGTACCTACGAGCAGTACTTC. Protein product: CASSHIYNGTYEQYF.

This clone was observed a single time. The chain has TRBV27 and TRBJ2-1, with D tentatively TRBD2 (5 bases). Germline CDR1 is MNHEY and CDR2 is SMNVEV (reference sequence). Between the trimmed V and J ends, which lost 6 bases and 8 bases, there was a span of 11 bases. This CDR3 is built from 12 residues. The CDR3 DNA follows: TGTGCCAGCAGCTACTTCGGGGATGAGCAGTTCTTC. This encodes CASSYFGDEQFF.

The J gene is TRBJ2-7, the V gene TRBV21-1; TRBD2, as called in the table, went unchecked against the DNA. TRBV21-1 is classified as a pseudogene. The CDR3 extends over 12 amino acids. The chain's CDR3 is CASRKIRYEQYF. Written as DNA, the CDR3 is TGTGCCAGCAGAAAAATTCGCTACGAGCAGTACTTC.